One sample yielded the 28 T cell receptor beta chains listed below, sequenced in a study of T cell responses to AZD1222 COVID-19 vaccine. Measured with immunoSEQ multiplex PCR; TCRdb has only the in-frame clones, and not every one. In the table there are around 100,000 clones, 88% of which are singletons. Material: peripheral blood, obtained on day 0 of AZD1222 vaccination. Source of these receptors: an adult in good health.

CDR3 sequence reads: CATSDSRLGDTQYF. CDR3 in DNA: TGTGCCACCAGTGATTCCCGACTGGGGGATACGCAGTATTTT. This chain connects TRBV24-1 to TRBJ2-3; D unresolved. The CDR3 spans 14 residues. Per germline, CDR1 KGHDR and CDR2 SFDVKD. V was cut by 2 bases and J by 6 bases, with 11 bases left in between.

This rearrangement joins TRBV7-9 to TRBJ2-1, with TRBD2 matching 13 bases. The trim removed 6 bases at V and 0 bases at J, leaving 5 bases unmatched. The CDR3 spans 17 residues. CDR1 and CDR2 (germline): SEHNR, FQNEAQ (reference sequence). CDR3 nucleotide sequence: TGTGCCAGCAGAGGGGGGACTAGCGGGGACTCCTACAATGAGCAGTTCTTC. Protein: CASRGGTSGDSYNEQFF.

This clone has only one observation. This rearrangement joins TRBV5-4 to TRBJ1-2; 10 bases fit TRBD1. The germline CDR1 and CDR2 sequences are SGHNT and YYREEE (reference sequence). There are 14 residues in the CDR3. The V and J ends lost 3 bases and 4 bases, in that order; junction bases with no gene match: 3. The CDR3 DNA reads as TGTGCCAGCAGCTACGGACAGGGGGTCTATGGCTACACCTTC. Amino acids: CASSYGQGVYGYTF.

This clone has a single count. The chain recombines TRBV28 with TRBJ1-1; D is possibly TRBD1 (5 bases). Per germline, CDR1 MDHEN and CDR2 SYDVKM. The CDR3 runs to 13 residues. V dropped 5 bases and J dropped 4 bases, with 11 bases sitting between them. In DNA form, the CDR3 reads TGTGCCAGCAGTAAGGGCGGGGGCACTGAAGCTTTCTTT. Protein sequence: CASSKGGGTEAFF.

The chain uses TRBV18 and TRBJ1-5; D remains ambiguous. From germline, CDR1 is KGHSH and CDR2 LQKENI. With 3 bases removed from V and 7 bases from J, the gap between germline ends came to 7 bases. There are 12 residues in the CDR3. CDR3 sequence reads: CASSPNNQPQHF. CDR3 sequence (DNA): TGTGCCAGCTCACCGAATAACCAGCCCCAGCATTTT. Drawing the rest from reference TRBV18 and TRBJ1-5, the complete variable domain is NAGVMQNPRHLVRRRGQEARLRCSPMKGHSHVYWYRQLPEEGLKFMVYLQKENIIDESGMPKERFSAEFPKEGPSILRIQQVVRGDSAAYFCASSPNNQPQHFGDGTRLSIL.

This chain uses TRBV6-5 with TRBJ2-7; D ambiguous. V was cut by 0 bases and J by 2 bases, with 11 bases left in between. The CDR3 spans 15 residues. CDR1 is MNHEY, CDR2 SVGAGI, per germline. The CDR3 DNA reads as TGTGCCAGCAGTTACTCGTTTGAGGTGGCCTACGAGCAGTACTTC. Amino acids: CASSYSFEVAYEQYF.

The DNA of the CDR3 is TGTGCCAGCAGCTACACTAGCGGCCAAGAGACCCAGTACTTC. Translating gives CASSYTSGQETQYF. This chain uses TRBV7-2 with TRBJ2-5; TRBD2 aligns across 8 bases. Germline V lookup: CDR1 SGHTA, CDR2 FQGNSA. Unmatched junction bases numbered 2, after V lost 4 bases and J lost 1 base. The CDR3 consists of 14 residues.

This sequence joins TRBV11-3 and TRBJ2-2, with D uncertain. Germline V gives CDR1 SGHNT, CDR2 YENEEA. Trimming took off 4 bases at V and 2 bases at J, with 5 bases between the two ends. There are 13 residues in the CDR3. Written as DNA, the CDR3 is TGTGCCAGCAGCTCCCCCAACACCGGGGAGCTGTTTTTT. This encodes CASSSPNTGELFF.

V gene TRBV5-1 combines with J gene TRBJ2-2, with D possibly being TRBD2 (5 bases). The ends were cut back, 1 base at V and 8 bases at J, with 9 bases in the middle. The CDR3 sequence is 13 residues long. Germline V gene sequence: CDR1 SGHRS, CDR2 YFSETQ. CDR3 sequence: CASSLLAGGELFF. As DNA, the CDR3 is TGCGCCAGCAGCTTGCTAGCTGGTGGGGAGCTGTTTTTT.

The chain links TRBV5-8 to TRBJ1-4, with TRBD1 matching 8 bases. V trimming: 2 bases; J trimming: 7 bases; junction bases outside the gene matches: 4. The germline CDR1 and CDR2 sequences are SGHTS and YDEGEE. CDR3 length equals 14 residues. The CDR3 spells CASSFPGTGEKLFF. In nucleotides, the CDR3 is TGTGCCAGCAGCTTTCCCGGGACAGGTGAAAAACTGTTTTTT.

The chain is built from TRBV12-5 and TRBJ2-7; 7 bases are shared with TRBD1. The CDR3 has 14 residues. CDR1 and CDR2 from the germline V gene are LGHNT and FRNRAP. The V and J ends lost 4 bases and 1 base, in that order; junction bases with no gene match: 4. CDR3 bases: TGTGCTAGTGGTTCGACGGACAGGTCCTACGAGCAGTACTTC. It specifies CASGSTDRSYEQYF.

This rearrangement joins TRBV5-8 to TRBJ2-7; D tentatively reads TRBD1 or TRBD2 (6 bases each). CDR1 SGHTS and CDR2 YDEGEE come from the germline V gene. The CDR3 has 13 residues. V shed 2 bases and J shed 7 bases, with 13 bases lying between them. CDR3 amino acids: CASSFWGAYEQYF. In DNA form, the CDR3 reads TGTGCCAGCAGCTTTTGGGGGGCGTATGAGCAGTACTTC.

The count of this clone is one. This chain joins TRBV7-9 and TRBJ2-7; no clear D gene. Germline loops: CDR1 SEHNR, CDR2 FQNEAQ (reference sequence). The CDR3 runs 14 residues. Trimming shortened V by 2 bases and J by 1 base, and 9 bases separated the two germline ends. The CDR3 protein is CASSLMEGSYEQYF. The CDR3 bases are TGTGCCAGCAGCTTAATGGAAGGGTCCTACGAGCAGTACTTC.

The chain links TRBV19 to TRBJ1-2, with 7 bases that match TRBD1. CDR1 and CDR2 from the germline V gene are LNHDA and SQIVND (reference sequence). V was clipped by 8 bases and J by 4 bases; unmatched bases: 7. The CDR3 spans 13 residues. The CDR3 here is CASYRGPSYGYTF. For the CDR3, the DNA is TGTGCCAGTTACAGGGGCCCCTCCTATGGCTACACCTTC. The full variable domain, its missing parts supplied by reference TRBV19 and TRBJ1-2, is DGGITQSPKYLFRKEGQNVTLSCEQNLNHDAMYWYRQDPGQGLRLIYYSQIVNDFQKGDIAEGYSVSREKKESFPLTVTSAQKNPTAFYLCASYRGPSYGYTFGSGTRLTVV.

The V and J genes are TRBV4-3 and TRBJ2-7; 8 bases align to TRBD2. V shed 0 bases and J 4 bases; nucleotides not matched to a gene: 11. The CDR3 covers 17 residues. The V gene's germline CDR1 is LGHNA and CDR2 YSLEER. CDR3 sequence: CASSQEGAGGFQYEQYF. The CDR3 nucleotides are TGCGCCAGCAGCCAAGAGGGGGCGGGAGGATTTCAGTACGAGCAGTACTTC.

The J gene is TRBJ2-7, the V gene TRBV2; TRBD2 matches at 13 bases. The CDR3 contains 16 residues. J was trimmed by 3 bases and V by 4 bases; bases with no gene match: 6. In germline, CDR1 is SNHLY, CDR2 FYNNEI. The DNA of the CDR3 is TGTGCCAGCAGTGGGGGGGGACTAGCGGGATTCTACGAGCAGTACTTC. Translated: CASSGGGLAGFYEQYF.

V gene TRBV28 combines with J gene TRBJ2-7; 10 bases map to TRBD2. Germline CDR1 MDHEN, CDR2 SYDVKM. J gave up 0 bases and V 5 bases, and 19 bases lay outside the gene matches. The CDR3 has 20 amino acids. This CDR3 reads CASSKGILLRASGSSYEQYF. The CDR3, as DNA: TGTGCCAGCAGTAAGGGCATTCTTTTAAGGGCTAGCGGGAGCTCCTACGAGCAGTACTTC. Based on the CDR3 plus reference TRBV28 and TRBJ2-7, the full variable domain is DVKVTQSSRYLVKRTGEKVFLECVQDMDHENMFWYRQDPGLGLRLIYFSYDVKMKEKGDIPEGYSVSREKKERFSLILESASTNQTSMYLCASSKGILLRASGSSYEQYFGPGTRLTVT.

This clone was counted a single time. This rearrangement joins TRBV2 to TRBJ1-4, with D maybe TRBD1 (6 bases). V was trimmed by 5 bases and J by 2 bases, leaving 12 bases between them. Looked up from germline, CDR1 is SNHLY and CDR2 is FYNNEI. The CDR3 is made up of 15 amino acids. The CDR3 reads CASSWWGATNEKLFF. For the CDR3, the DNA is TGTGCCAGCAGTTGGTGGGGGGCGACTAATGAAAAACTGTTTTTT.

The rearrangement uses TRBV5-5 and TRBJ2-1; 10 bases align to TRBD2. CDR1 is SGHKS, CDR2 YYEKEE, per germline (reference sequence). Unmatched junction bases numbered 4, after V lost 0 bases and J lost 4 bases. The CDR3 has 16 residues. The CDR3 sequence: CASSLGTSGMYNEQFF. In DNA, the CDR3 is TGTGCCAGCAGCTTGGGAACTAGCGGGATGTACAATGAGCAGTTCTTC.

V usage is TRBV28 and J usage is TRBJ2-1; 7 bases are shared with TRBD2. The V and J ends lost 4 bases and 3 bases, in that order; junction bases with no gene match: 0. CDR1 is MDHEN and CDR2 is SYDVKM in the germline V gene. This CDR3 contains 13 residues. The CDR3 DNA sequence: TGTGCCAGCAGTTCGGGGGGCTACAATGAGCAGTTCTTC. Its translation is CASSSGGYNEQFF. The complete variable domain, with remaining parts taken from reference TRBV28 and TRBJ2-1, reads DVKVTQSSRYLVKRTGEKVFLECVQDMDHENMFWYRQDPGLGLRLIYFSYDVKMKEKGDIPEGYSVSREKKERFSLILESASTNQTSMYLCASSSGGYNEQFFGPGTRLTVL.

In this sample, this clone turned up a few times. The CDR3 DNA reads as TGCGCCAGCAGTGAGCAGGGCTCCTACAATGAGCAGTTCTTC. Its protein product is CASSEQGSYNEQFF. The chain links TRBV10-2 to TRBJ2-1; D may be TRBD1 (5 bases). CDR1 and CDR2 (germline): WSHSY, SAAADI. The CDR3 loop spans 14 amino acids. Trimming took 2 bases from V and 0 from J, leaving 5 bases between them.

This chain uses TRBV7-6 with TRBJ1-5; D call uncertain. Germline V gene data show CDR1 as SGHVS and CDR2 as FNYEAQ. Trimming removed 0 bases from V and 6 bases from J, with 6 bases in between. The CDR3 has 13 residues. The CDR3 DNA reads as TGTGCCAGCAGCTTAGCTTCAGGTCAGCCCCAGCATTTT. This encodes CASSLASGQPQHF.

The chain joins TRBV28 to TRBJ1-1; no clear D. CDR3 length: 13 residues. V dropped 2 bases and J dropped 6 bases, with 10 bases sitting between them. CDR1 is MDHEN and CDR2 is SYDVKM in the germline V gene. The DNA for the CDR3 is TGTGCCAGCAGTTTACGCGGGGTCCCTGAAGCTTTCTTT. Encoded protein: CASSLRGVPEAFF.

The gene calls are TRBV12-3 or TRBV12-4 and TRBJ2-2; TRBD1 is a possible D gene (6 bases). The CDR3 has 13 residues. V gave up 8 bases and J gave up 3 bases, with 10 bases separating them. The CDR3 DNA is TGTGCCAGCCAAGGACAGTACACCGGGGAGCTGTTTTTT. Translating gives CASQGQYTGELFF.

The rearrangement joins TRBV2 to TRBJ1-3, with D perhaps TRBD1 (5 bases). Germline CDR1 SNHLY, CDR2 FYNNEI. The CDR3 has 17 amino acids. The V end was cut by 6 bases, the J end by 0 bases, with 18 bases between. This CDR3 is CASSKTTERSSGNTIYF. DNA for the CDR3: TGTGCCAGCAGCAAGACGACAGAGCGAAGCTCTGGAAACACCATATATTTT.

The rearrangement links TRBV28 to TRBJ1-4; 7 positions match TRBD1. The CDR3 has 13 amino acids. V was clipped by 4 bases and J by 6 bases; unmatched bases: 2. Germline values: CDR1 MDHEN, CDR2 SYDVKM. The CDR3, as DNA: TGTGCCAGCAGTTATGGGACAGATGAAAAACTGTTTTTT. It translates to CASSYGTDEKLFF. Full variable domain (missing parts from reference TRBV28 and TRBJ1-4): DVKVTQSSRYLVKRTGEKVFLECVQDMDHENMFWYRQDPGLGLRLIYFSYDVKMKEKGDIPEGYSVSREKKERFSLILESASTNQTSMYLCASSYGTDEKLFFGSGTQLSVL.

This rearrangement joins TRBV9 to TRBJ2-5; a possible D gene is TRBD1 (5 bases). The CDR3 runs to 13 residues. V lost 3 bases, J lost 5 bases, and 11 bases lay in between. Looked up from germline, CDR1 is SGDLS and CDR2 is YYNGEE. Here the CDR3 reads CASSDQGWETQYF. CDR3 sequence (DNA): TGTGCCAGCAGCGACCAGGGCTGGGAGACCCAGTACTTC.

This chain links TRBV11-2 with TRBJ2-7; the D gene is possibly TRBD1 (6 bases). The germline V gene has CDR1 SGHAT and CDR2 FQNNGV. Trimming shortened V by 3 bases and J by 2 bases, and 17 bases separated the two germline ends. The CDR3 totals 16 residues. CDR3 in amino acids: CASSFPLQGPTYEQYF. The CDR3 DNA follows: TGTGCCAGCAGCTTCCCTCTACAGGGCCCCACCTACGAGCAGTACTTC.